The 27 T cell receptor beta chains below all came from one sample that was sequenced in a study of blood T cell repertoires in COVID-19. This table comes from immunoSEQ multiplex PCR, and its TCRdb copy is limited to in-frame clones, with some not included. The sample includes about 140,000 clones, about four fifths of them seen just once. The sample taken for sequencing was PBMCs or T cells enriched from blood (not recorded which). The receptors shown here come from a woman between 18 and 29 years old who had been exposed to COVID-19.

Written as DNA, the CDR3 is TGCGCCAGCCTAGGACTAGCGGGAGCAGAGACCCAGTACTTC. Amino acid sequence: CASLGLAGAETQYF. V usage is TRBV10-2 and J usage is TRBJ2-5; TRBD2 matches at 13 bases. The V gene end was trimmed by 8 bases and the J gene end by 4 bases; junction bases not matched to a gene: 4. The germline CDR1 and CDR2 sequences are WSHSY and SAAADI. This CDR3 contains 14 residues.

This chain connects TRBV7-8 to TRBJ1-1; 9 nucleotides agree with TRBD1. The V segment lost 5 bases and the J segment 2 bases; nucleotides outside the gene matches: 12. Germline assignment: CDR1 SGHVS and CDR2 FQNEAQ. This CDR3 comprises 17 residues. The CDR3 nucleotides read TGTGCCAGCAGCCCAGTGGGACAGGGTGCGGTCAACACTGAAGCTTTCTTT. Residues: CASSPVGQGAVNTEAFF.

This sequence joins TRBV12-1 and TRBJ2-7; the table's D call TRBD2 went unverified against the DNA. TRBV12-1 is recorded as a pseudogene. The CDR3 spans 18 residues. The CDR3 sequence is CASSSLVGIGRAPREQYF. CDR3 DNA sequence: TGTGCCAGCAGCTCCCTGGTAGGAATTGGGAGGGCTCCTCGTGAGCAGTACTTC.

The chain is built from TRBV6-5 and TRBJ2-7; TRBD1 agrees at 7 bases. Germline V gene lookup returns CDR1 MNHEY and CDR2 SVGAGI. V shed 1 base, J shed 3 bases, and the junction held 6 bases outside the gene matches. The CDR3 runs 15 residues. DNA of the CDR3: TGTGCCAGCAGTTACTACCCGGGACAGCACTACGAGCAGTACTTC. Residues: CASSYYPGQHYEQYF.

This rearrangement joins TRBV10-2 to TRBJ2-7, with 9 bases aligning to TRBD2. Germline loops: CDR1 WSHSY, CDR2 SAAADI. J was trimmed by 3 bases and V by 7 bases; bases with no gene match: 10. The CDR3 length is 15 residues. The CDR3 bases are TGCGCCAGCAAACGGGCTAGCGGGAATTTCTACGAGCAGTACTTC. Its protein product is CASKRASGNFYEQYF.

In DNA, the CDR3 is TGTGCCAGCAGTTTATCGGGTCACGAGCAGTACTTC. Translation gives CASSLSGHEQYF. The chain employs TRBV28 and TRBJ2-7; D uncertain. Germline values: CDR1 MDHEN, CDR2 SYDVKM. The CDR3 sequence is 12 residues long. V was trimmed by 1 base and J by 5 bases, leaving 6 bases between them. Based on the CDR3 plus reference TRBV28 and TRBJ2-7, the full variable domain is DVKVTQSSRYLVKRTGEKVFLECVQDMDHENMFWYRQDPGLGLRLIYFSYDVKMKEKGDIPEGYSVSREKKERFSLILESASTNQTSMYLCASSLSGHEQYFGPGTRLTVT.

This clone came up a few times. V usage is TRBV29-1 and J usage is TRBJ1-2; 8 bases map to TRBD1. The germline V gene has CDR1 SQVTM and CDR2 ANQGSEA. J was trimmed by 6 bases and V by 6 bases; bases with no gene match: 9. The CDR3 has 13 residues. CDR3 in DNA: TGCAGCGTCGCCAAGGACAGGGAGGATGGCTACACCTTC. The encoded protein is CSVAKDREDGYTF.

The gene calls are TRBV27 and TRBJ2-7; 9 bases map to TRBD1. The CDR3 is 13 residues long. Germline trimming cut 4 bases from V and 2 bases from J; bases unmatched to any gene: 0. Germline V lookup: CDR1 MNHEY, CDR2 SMNVEV (reference sequence). CDR3 loop: CASSWDRAYEQYF. CDR3 in DNA: TGTGCCAGCAGTTGGGACAGGGCCTACGAGCAGTACTTC.

The J gene is TRBJ1-2, the V gene TRBV5-4; no firm D call. V gave up 5 bases and J gave up 8 bases, with 16 bases separating them. The CDR3 contains 13 residues. Germline V gene data show CDR1 as SGHNT and CDR2 as YYREEE (reference sequence). The CDR3 is CASSTGPQRGYTF. CDR3 in DNA: TGTGCCAGCAGTACCGGCCCCCAGAGGGGCTACACCTTC.

This chain uses TRBV3-1 (or the pseudogene TRBV3-2) with TRBJ2-7; 10 bases are shared with TRBD2. V gave up 1 base and J gave up 3 bases; unmatched junction bases: 3. This CDR3 spans 15 amino acids. CDR1 and CDR2 from the germline V gene are LGHDT and YNNKEL (reference sequence). The CDR3 loop reads CASSQALAGVYEQYF. DNA for the CDR3: TGTGCCAGCAGCCAAGCCCTAGCGGGAGTCTACGAGCAGTACTTC.

This chain connects TRBV3-1 (or the pseudogene TRBV3-2) to TRBJ2-1; TRBD2 agrees at 10 bases. Germline V CDR1 and CDR2: LGHDT, YNNKEL (reference sequence). The CDR3 runs 18 residues. Germline trimming cut 4 bases from V and 1 base from J; bases unmatched to any gene: 10. The CDR3 spells CASSPRALAGVSYNEQFF. CDR3 DNA: TGTGCCAGCAGCCCAAGGGCCCTAGCGGGAGTTTCCTACAATGAGCAGTTCTTC.

The rearrangement uses TRBV7-3 and TRBJ1-1; no clear D gene. The V gene's germline CDR1 is SGHTA and CDR2 FQGTGA. With 5 bases removed from V and 1 base from J, the gap between germline ends came to 8 bases. There are 13 residues in the CDR3. CDR3 in amino acids: CASSPYGNTEAFF. CDR3 coding DNA: TGTGCCAGCAGCCCATACGGGAACACTGAAGCTTTCTTT.

The rearrangement links TRBV6-1 to TRBJ1-3; no reliable D call. With 0 bases removed from V and 8 bases from J, the gap between germline ends came to 14 bases. The germline CDR1 and CDR2 sequences are MNHNS and SASEGT. The CDR3 loop spans 15 amino acids. The DNA for the CDR3 is TGTGCCAGCAGTGAAGCTGAGGGTACGGGGTACACCATATATTTT. As protein: CASSEAEGTGYTIYF.

This rearrangement joins TRBV7-2 to TRBJ2-7; 12 nucleotides line up with TRBD2. V trimming: 3 bases; J trimming: 3 bases; junction bases outside the gene matches: 6. The CDR3 consists of 16 residues. Germline CDR1 is SGHTA and CDR2 is FQGNSA. The DNA for the CDR3 is TGTGCCAGCAGCTTCCCACGGACTAGCGGGGACTACGAGCAGTACTTC. Its protein product is CASSFPRTSGDYEQYF.

The V and J genes are TRBV21-1 and TRBJ2-1; the table gives TRBD2 as D, unverified against the DNA. TRBV21-1 is listed as a pseudogene. CDR3 length: 18 residues. The CDR3 protein is CASSNPGLAGGNRNEQFF. The CDR3 bases are TGTGCCAGCAGCAATCCAGGACTAGCGGGAGGAAATCGCAATGAGCAGTTCTTC.

The V and J genes are TRBV15 and TRBJ2-1; maybe TRBD2 (6 bases). The V and J ends lost 0 bases and 7 bases respectively, with 10 bases between them. Germline V gives CDR1 LNHNV, CDR2 YYDKDF (reference sequence). The CDR3 has 14 residues. The CDR3 region has the DNA TGTGCCACCAGCAGAGATCTGGAGGGGAATGAGCAGTTCTTC. It encodes CATSRDLEGNEQFF.

The chain carries TRBV19 and TRBJ1-5; D ambiguous. V was trimmed by 3 bases and J by 3 bases, leaving 6 bases between them. The CDR3 spans 13 residues. Germline-derived CDR1 and CDR2 are LNHDA and SQIVND (reference sequence). CDR3 amino acids: CASSMQDNQPQHF. Written as DNA, the CDR3 is TGTGCCAGTAGTATGCAGGACAATCAGCCCCAGCATTTT.

V usage is TRBV6-1 and J usage is TRBJ1-5, with 10 nucleotides matching TRBD1. The CDR3 is 15 amino acids. The V and J ends lost 3 bases and 6 bases, in that order; junction bases with no gene match: 5. The germline gives CDR1 MNHNS, CDR2 SASEGT. This CDR3 reads CASSETGGSGQPQHF. Written as DNA, the CDR3 is TGTGCCAGCAGTGAGACAGGGGGCTCGGGTCAGCCCCAGCATTTT.

This clone has just one count. This rearrangement joins TRBV5-1 to TRBJ1-1; D remains unclear. CDR3 length: 15 amino acids. Germline CDR1 reads SGHRS; CDR2 reads YFSETQ. Between the trimmed V and J ends, which lost 4 bases and 5 bases, there was a span of 18 bases. CDR3 sequence reads: CASSPTGRVYTEAFF. The CDR3 DNA reads as TGCGCCAGCAGCCCCACCGGGAGGGTATATACTGAAGCTTTCTTT.

The chain employs TRBV7-2 and TRBJ2-7; 11 nucleotides line up with TRBD2. Germline V CDR1 and CDR2: SGHTA, FQGNSA. Trimming at V came to 5 bases and at J to 0 bases, leaving 6 bases not matched to a gene. The CDR3 is 16 residues long. The CDR3 protein is CASSARTSGLSYEQYF. DNA for the CDR3: TGTGCCAGCAGCGCCCGGACTAGCGGGCTCTCCTACGAGCAGTACTTC. Filled out from reference TRBV7-2 and TRBJ2-7, the complete variable domain reads GAGVSQSPSNKVTEKGKDVELRCDPISGHTALYWYRQSLGQGLEFLIYFQGNSAPDKSGLPSDRFSAERTGGSVSTLTIQRTQQEDSAVYLCASSARTSGLSYEQYFGPGTRLTVT.

This chain's CDR3 is CASSSPRLTYEQYF. CDR3 sequence (DNA): TGTGCCAGCAGCTCCCCTAGGTTAACCTACGAGCAGTACTTC. V and J are TRBV7-8 and TRBJ2-7, with no clear D. The CDR3 is 14 residues long. Trimming shortened V by 4 bases and J by 2 bases, and 12 bases separated the two germline ends. Germline-derived CDR1 and CDR2 are SGHVS and FQNEAQ.

This clone was picked up a small number of times. The chain links TRBV7-2 to TRBJ1-1; TRBD1 agrees at 7 bases. After removal of 6 bases from V and 6 bases from J, the junction contained 10 bases not matched to a gene. Germline assignment: CDR1 SGHTA and CDR2 FQGNSA. The CDR3 is made up of 14 amino acids. The CDR3 reads CASREQQGYPEAFF. The CDR3 DNA sequence: TGTGCCAGCAGGGAACAACAGGGGTACCCTGAAGCTTTCTTT.

The gene calls are TRBV7-9 and TRBJ2-1; 8 bases are shared with TRBD1. With 3 bases clipped from V and 4 bases from J, the junction kept 8 bases outside the gene matches. Germline CDR1 and CDR2: SEHNR and FQNEAQ (reference sequence). This CDR3 has 16 residues. Written as DNA, the CDR3 is TGTGCCAGCAGCTTGCAGGGACAGGTAACTTACAATGAGCAGTTCTTC. This translates into CASSLQGQVTYNEQFF. Together with reference TRBV7-9 and TRBJ2-1, the CDR3 gives the full variable domain: DTGVSQNPRHKITKRGQNVTFRCDPISEHNRLYWYRQTLGQGPEFLTYFQNEAQLEKSRLLSDRFSAERPKGSFSTLEIQRTEQGDSAMYLCASSLQGQVTYNEQFFGPGTRLTVL.

This clone was seen once. The rearrangement joins TRBV28 to TRBJ1-5, with D maybe TRBD1 (6 bases). The CDR3 is made up of 17 amino acids. Trimming removed 5 bases at V and 6 bases at J, with 23 bases between. Per the germline V gene, CDR1 is MDHEN and CDR2 is SYDVKM. This CDR3 is CASSQSYITGSGQPQHF. CDR3 nucleotide sequence: TGTGCCAGCAGTCAAAGCTACATAACAGGGTCCGGTCAGCCCCAGCATTTT.

The chain employs TRBV23-1 and TRBJ1-3; D might be TRBD1 (6 bases). TRBV23-1 is placed among ORFs of uncertain function. The length of the CDR3 is 14 residues. The V and J ends lost 3 bases and 0 bases respectively, with 6 bases between them. DNA for the CDR3: TGCGCCAGCAGTCACAGGGGCTCTGGAAACACCATATATTTT. Protein sequence: CASSHRGSGNTIYF.

The chain joins TRBV4-1 to TRBJ2-1, with TRBD2 matching 11 bases. The CDR3 sequence is 16 residues long. Germline loops: CDR1 MGHRA, CDR2 YSYEKL. The V gene end was trimmed by 6 bases and the J gene end by 0 bases; junction bases not matched to a gene: 4. The CDR3 DNA follows: TGCGCCAGCAGAAGACTAGCGGGATACTCCTACAATGAGCAGTTCTTC. It is translated as CASRRLAGYSYNEQFF.

The V gene is TRBV6-6, the J gene TRBJ1-3, with D tentatively TRBD1 (5 bases). From germline, CDR1 is MNHNY and CDR2 SVGAGI (reference sequence). CDR3 size: 14 residues. Trimming took off 10 bases at V and 1 base at J, with 14 bases between the two ends. CDR3 nucleotide sequence: TGTGCCACCGGGGGGGGACTTTCTGGAAACACCATATATTTT. Translation gives CATGGGLSGNTIYF.